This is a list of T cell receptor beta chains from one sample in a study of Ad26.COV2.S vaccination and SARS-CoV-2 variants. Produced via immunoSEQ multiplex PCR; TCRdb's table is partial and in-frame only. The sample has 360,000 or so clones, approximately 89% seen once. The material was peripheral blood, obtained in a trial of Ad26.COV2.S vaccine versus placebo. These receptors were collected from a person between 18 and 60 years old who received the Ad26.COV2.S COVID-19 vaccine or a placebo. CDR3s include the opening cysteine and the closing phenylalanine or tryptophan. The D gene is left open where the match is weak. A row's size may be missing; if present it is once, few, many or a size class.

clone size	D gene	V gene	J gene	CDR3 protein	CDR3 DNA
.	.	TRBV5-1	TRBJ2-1	CASSLDSRGRFF	TGCGCCAGCAGCCTGGACTCCCGGGGCAGGTTCTTC
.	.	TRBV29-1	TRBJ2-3	CSVEWELGTDTQYF	TGCAGCGTCGAGTGGGAGTTGGGCACAGATACGCAGTATTTT
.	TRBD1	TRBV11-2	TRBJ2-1	CASSLAGQESQNEQFF	TGTGCCAGCAGCTTAGCGGGACAGGAGAGCCAAAATGAGCAGTTCTTC
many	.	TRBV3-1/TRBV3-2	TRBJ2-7	CASSQVDGGEQYF	TGTGCCAGCAGCCAAGTGGATGGGGGCGAGCAGTACTTC
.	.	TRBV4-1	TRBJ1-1	CASSHSGEAFF	TGCGCCAGCAGCCACTCAGGGGAAGCTTTCTTT
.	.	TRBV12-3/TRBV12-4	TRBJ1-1	CASSFTGVAFF	TGTGCCAGCAGTTTCACGGGGGTGGCTTTCTTT
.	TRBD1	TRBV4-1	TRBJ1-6	CATGQRNSPLHF	TGCGCCACGGGACAGAGAAATTCACCCCTCCACTTT
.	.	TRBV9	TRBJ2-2	CASSVVHGTGELFF	TGTGCCAGCAGCGTAGTGCACGGGACCGGGGAGCTGTTTTTT
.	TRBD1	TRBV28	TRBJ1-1	CASSLPGQEAFF	TGTGCCAGCAGTTTACCGGGACAGGAAGCTTTCTTT
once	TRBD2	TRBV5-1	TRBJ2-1	CASSLSGRARENNEQFF	TGCGCCAGCAGCTTGAGCGGGAGGGCACGGGAAAACAATGAGCAGTTCTTC
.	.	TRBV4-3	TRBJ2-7	CASSQEPRSPSLPYEQYF	TGCGCCAGCAGCCAAGAACCTCGGAGCCCTAGCCTACCCTACGAGCAGTACTTC
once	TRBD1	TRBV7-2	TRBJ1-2	CASSLGTVYGYTF	TGTGCCAGCAGCCTCGGGACAGTCTATGGCTACACCTTC
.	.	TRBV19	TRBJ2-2	CASRVRGRLINTGELFF	TGTGCCAGTAGGGTCCGGGGGCGATTAATAAACACCGGGGAGCTGTTTTTT
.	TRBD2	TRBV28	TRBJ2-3	CASSLRSGRAVWFPDTQYF	TGTGCCAGCAGTTTAAGAAGCGGGAGGGCCGTGTGGTTCCCAGATACGCAGTATTTT
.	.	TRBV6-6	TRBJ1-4	CASSSAGATNEKLFF	TGTGCCAGCAGTTCCGCAGGGGCAACTAATGAAAAACTGTTTTTT
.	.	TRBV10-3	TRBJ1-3	CAISDPRVGRDSGNTIYF	TGTGCCATCAGTGATCCCCGAGTGGGCAGGGACTCTGGAAACACCATATATTTT
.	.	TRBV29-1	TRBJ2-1	CSVVPGKSSGDEQFF	TGCAGCGTTGTTCCCGGCAAAAGCAGCGGCGATGAGCAGTTCTTC
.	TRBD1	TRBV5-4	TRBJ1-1	CASSLRDRATEAFF	TGTGCCAGCAGCCTCCGGGACAGGGCTACTGAAGCTTTCTTT
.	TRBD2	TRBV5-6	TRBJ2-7	CASSWGTSGYEQYF	TGTGCCAGCAGCTGGGGGACTAGCGGCTACGAGCAGTACTTC
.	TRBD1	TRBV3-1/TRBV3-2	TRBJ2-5	CASSPGDRGNPKETQYF	TGTGCCAGCAGCCCAGGGGACAGGGGAAACCCTAAAGAGACCCAGTACTTC
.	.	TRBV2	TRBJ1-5	CASSEGGVGQPQHF	TGTGCCAGCAGTGAAGGGGGGGTAGGTCAGCCCCAGCATTTT
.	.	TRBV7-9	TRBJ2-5	CASGSQETQYF	TGTGCCAGCGGGAGCCAAGAGACCCAGTACTTC
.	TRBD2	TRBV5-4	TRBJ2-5	CASSRGLAGGETQYF	TGTGCCAGCAGCCGAGGACTAGCGGGAGGAGAGACCCAGTACTTC
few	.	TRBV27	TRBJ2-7	CASSLRRSKWDEQYF	TGTGCCAGCAGTTTAAGACGGTCTAAGTGGGACGAGCAGTACTTC
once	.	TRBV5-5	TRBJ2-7	CASSFSAVTYEQYF	TGTGCCAGCAGCTTTTCCGCGGTGACCTACGAGCAGTACTTC
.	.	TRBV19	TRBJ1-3	CASSMFDNSGNTIYF	TGTGCCAGTAGTATGTTCGACAACTCTGGAAACACCATATATTTT
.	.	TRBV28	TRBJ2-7	CASRNPGLYYEQYF	TGTGCCAGTCGTAACCCGGGGCTCTACTACGAGCAGTACTTC
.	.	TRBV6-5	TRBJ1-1	CASIRGTYRAEAFF	TGTGCCAGCATTCGAGGGACTTATCGGGCTGAAGCTTTCTTT
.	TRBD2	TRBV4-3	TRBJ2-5	CASSHSFAGLGETQYF	TGCGCCAGCAGCCACTCCTTTGCGGGACTAGGAGAGACCCAGTACTTC
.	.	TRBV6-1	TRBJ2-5	CASSDPPETQYF	TGTGCCAGCAGTGACCCACCTGAGACCCAGTACTTC
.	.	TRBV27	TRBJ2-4	CASSLGGLAKNIQYF	TGTGCCAGCAGTTTAGGTGGGTTGGCCAAAAACATTCAGTACTTC
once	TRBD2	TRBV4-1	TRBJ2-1	CASSQDGGRAHSGPYNEQFF	TGCGCCAGCAGCCAAGACGGCGGGAGGGCCCATAGCGGTCCCTACAATGAGCAGTTCTTC